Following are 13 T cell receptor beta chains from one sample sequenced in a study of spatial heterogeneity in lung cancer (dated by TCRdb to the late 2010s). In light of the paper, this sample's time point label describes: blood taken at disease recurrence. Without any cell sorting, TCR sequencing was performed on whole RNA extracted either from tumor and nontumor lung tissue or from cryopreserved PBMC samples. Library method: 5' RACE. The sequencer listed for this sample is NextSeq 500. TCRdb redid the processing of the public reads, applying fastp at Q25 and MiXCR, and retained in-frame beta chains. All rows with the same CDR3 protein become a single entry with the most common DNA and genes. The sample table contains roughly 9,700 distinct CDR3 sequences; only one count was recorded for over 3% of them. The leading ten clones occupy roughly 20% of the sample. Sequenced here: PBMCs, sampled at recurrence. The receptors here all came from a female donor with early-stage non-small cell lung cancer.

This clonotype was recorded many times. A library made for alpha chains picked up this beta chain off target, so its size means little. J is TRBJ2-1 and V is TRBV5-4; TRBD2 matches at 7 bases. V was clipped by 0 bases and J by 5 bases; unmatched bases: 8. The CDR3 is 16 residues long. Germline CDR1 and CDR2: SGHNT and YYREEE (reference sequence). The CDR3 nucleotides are TGTGCCAGCAGCTTGGAGTGGCGGGGGACTAACAATGAGCAGTTCTTC. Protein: CASSLEWRGTNNEQFF. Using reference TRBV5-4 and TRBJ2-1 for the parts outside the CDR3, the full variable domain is ETGVTQSPTHLIKTRGQQVTLRCSSQSGHNTVSWYQQALGQGPQFIFQYYREEENGRGNFPPRFSGLQFPNYSSELNVNALELDDSALYLCASSLEWRGTNNEQFFGPGTRLTVL.

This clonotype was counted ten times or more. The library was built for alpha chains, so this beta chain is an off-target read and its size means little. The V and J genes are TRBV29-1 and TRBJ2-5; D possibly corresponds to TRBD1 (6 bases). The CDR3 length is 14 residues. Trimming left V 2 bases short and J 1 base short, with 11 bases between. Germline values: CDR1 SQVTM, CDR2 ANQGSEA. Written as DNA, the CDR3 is TGCAGCGTTGAACAGGGGTTGGGCCAAGAGACCCAGTACTTC. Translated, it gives CSVEQGLGQETQYF. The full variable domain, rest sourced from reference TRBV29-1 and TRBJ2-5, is SAVISQKPSRDICQRGTSLTIQCQVDSQVTMMFWYRQQPGQSLTLIATANQGSEATYESGFVIDKFPISRPNLTFSTLTVSNMSPEDSSIYLCSVEQGLGQETQYFGPGTRLLVL.

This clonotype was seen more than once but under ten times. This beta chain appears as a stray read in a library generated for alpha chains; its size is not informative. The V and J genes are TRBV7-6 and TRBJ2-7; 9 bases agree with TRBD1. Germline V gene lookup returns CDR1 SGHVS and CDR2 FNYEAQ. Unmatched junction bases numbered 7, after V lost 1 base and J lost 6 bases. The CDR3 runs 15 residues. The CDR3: CASSLVWDRVSEQYF. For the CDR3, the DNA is TGTGCCAGCAGCTTAGTCTGGGACAGGGTGAGCGAGCAGTACTTC.

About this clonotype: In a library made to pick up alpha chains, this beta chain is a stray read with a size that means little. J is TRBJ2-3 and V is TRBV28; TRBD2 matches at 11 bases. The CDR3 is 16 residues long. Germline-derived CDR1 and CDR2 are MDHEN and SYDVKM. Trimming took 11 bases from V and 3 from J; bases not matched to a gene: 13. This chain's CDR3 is CALGSGTSGTTDTQYF. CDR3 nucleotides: TGTGCCCTAGGAAGCGGGACTAGCGGCACGACAGATACGCAGTATTTT.

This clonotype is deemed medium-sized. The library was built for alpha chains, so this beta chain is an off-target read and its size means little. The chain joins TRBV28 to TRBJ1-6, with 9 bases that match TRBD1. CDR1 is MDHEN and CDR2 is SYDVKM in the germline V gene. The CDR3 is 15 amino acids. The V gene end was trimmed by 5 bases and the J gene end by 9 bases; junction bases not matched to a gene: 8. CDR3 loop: CASSPLQGAGSPLHF. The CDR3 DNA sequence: TGTGCCAGCAGTCCCCTACAGGGGGCAGGTTCACCCCTCCACTTT.

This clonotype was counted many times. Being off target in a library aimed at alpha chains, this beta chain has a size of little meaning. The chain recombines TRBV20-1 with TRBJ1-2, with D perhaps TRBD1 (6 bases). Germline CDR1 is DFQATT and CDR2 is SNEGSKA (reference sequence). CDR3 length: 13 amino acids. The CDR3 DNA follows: TGCAGCGCTCCACAACAGGGCGCTCTTGGCTACACCTTC. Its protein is CSAPQQGALGYTF.

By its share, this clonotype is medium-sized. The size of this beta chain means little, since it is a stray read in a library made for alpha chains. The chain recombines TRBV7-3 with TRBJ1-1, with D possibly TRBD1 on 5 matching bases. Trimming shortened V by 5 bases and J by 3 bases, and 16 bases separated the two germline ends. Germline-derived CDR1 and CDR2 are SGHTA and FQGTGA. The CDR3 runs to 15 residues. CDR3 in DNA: TGTGCCAGCAGCGTTACAGGCGGGCCCTACACTGAAGCTTTCTTT. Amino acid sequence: CASSVTGGPYTEAFF. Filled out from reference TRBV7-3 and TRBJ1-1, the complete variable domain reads GAGVSQTPSNKVTEKGKYVELRCDPISGHTALYWYRQSLGQGPEFLIYFQGTGAADDSGLPNDRFFAVRPEGSVSTLKIQRTERGDSAVYLCASSVTGGPYTEAFFGQGTRLTVV.

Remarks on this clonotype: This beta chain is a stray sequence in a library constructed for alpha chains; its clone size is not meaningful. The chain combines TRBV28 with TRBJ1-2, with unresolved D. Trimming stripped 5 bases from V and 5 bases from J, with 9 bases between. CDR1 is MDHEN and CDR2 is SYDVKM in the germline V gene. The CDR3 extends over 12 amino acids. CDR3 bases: TGTGCCAGCAGTAGGACGCATTATGGCTACACCTTC. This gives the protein CASSRTHYGYTF.

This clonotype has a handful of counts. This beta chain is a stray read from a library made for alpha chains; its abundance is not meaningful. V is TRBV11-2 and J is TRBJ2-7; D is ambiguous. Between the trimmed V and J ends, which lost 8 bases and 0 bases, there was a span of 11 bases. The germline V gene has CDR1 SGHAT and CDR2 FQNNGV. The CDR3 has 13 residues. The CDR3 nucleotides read TGTGCCAGCTCCCCAATTAGCTCCTACGAGCAGTACTTC. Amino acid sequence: CASSPISSYEQYF.

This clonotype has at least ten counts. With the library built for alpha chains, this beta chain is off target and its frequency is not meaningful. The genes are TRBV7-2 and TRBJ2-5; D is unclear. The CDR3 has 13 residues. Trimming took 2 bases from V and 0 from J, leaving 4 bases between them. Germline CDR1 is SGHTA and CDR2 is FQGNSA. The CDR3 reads CASSLQYQETQYF. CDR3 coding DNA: TGTGCCAGCAGCTTACAGTACCAAGAGACCCAGTACTTC.

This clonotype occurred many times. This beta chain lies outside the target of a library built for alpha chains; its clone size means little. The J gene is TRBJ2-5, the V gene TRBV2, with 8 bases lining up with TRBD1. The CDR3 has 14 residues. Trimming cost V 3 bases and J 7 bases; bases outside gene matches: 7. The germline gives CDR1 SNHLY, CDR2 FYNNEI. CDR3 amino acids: CASSDGQGKATQYF. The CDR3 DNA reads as TGTGCCAGCAGTGACGGACAGGGAAAGGCGACCCAGTACTTC.

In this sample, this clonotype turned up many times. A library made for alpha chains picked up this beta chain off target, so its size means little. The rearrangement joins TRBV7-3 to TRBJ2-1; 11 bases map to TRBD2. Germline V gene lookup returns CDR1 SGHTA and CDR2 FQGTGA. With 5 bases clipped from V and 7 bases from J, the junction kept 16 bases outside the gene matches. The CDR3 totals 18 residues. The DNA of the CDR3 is TGTGCCAGCAGCCCCCACCGAACGACTAGCGGGGTATGGAATGAGCAGTTCTTC. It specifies CASSPHRTTSGVWNEQFF.

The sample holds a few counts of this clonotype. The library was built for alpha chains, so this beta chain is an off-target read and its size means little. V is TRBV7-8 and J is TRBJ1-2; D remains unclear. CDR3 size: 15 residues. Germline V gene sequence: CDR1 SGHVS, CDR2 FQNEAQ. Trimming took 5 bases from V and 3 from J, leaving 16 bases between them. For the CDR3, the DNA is TGTGCCAGCAGCATGGTCCGGGGAGCGGACTATGGCTACACCTTC. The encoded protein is CASSMVRGADYGYTF.